Listed here are 2 T cell receptor beta chains from one sample, sequenced in a study of cytomegalovirus exposure and HLA in healthy donors. The primer mix had 60 Vbeta and 13 Jbeta primers. Sequenced by immunoSEQ multiplex PCR; TCRdb stores in-frame clones only, minus some. This sample yields more than 90,000 clones, of which about 80% are seen a single time; approximately 2% belongs to the top ten. Material: PBMCs. These TCRs come from a man aged 40-50 years in good health and CMV-seronegative.

This clone was counted a few times. This chain connects TRBV19 to TRBJ2-1; D is ambiguous. V was trimmed by 5 bases and J by 1 base, leaving 12 bases between them. Germline V gene lookup returns CDR1 LNHDA and CDR2 SQIVND (reference sequence). This CDR3 region has 15 residues. Here the CDR3 DNA reads TGTGCCAGTAGTTCCCAGGAACAGTCCTACAATGAGCAGTTCTTC. Translated, it gives CASSSQEQSYNEQFF.

To note about this clone: A junction boundary mismatches the germline segment, possibly from a read error. V and J are TRBV19 and TRBJ2-1; TRBD2 is a possible D gene (6 bases). This CDR3 is 18 amino acids long. CDR1 LNHDA and CDR2 SQIVND come from the germline V gene (reference sequence). CDR3 sequence reads: CASSIGRSPGLSYDEQFF. In DNA form, the CDR3 reads TGTGCCAGTAGTATAGGACGATCTCCGGGACTTAGCTACGATGAGCAGTTCTTC.